These 18 T cell receptor beta chains were sequenced from one sample in a study of shared clonotypes between healthy human individuals. Sequencing used immunoSEQ multiplex PCR; TCRdb keeps in-frame clones, though not all of them. The sample records 330,000 or so clones, about 74% being singletons. Sequenced material: memory CD4+ T cells sorted from blood. Documented subset: CD45RA-negative fraction. The receptors were gathered from a man aged 25 to 45 in good health.

The chain combines TRBV11-3 with TRBJ2-5; D unclear. This CDR3 has 13 residues. Germline values: CDR1 SGHNT, CDR2 YENEEA. Trimming shortened V by 1 base and J by 3 bases, and 6 bases separated the two germline ends. In DNA, the CDR3 is TGTGCCAGCAGCTTAGTGGCAGAAGAGACCCAGTACTTC. As protein: CASSLVAEETQYF. The complete variable domain, with remaining parts taken from reference TRBV11-3 and TRBJ2-5, reads EAGVVQSPRYKIIEKKQPVAFWCNPISGHNTLYWYLQNLGQGPELLIRYENEEAVDDSQLPKDRFSAERLKGVDSTLKIQPAELGDSAVYLCASSLVAEETQYFGPGTRLLVL.

The rearrangement links TRBV6-5 to TRBJ2-3; TRBD2 agrees at 8 bases. This CDR3 has 15 amino acids. The trim removed 6 bases at V and 0 bases at J, leaving 5 bases unmatched. CDR1 and CDR2 from the germline V gene are MNHEY and SVGAGI. Written as DNA, the CDR3 is TGTGCCAGCAGCTCCCCTAGCGGGAGCACAGATACGCAGTATTTT. It is translated as CASSSPSGSTDTQYF.

This clone was detected a few times. The rearrangement links TRBV5-6 to TRBJ2-5; unclear D gene. This CDR3 spans 13 amino acids. CDR1 SGHDT and CDR2 YYEEEE come from the germline V gene. V dropped 1 base and J dropped 4 bases, with 8 bases sitting between them. CDR3 DNA sequence: TGTGCCAGCAGCTTGCGGCAAACAGAGACCCAGTACTTC. Its protein is CASSLRQTETQYF.

The chain carries TRBV5-6 and TRBJ1-5; tentative D call: TRBD1 (5 bases). V lost 0 bases and J 4 bases, leaving 20 bases between the germline ends. The CDR3 is 18 amino acids. In germline, CDR1 is SGHDT, CDR2 YYEEEE. For the CDR3, the DNA is TGTGCCAGCAGCTTGGGTTCAGGGTTTTTGGCCCCTAATCAGCCCCAGCATTTT. Translated: CASSLGSGFLAPNQPQHF.

This chain joins TRBV9 and TRBJ2-7; D is uncertain. Per the germline V gene, CDR1 is SGDLS and CDR2 is YYNGEE. The CDR3 runs to 14 residues. Trimming left V 1 base short and J 6 bases short, with 14 bases between. CDR3 protein: CASSVRPGTSEQYF. The CDR3 DNA reads as TGTGCCAGCAGCGTACGACCGGGCACAAGCGAGCAGTACTTC.

The genes are TRBV27 and TRBJ1-5; D may be TRBD1 (5 bases). CDR1 and CDR2 (germline): MNHEY, SMNVEV (reference sequence). The CDR3 extends over 18 amino acids. V was trimmed by 6 bases and J by 2 bases, leaving 23 bases between them. The CDR3 DNA reads TGTGCCAGCAGAACTTTCGGGGTACAAGGGGTAGGCAATCAGCCCCAGCATTTT. Protein product: CASRTFGVQGVGNQPQHF.

The genes are TRBV5-8 and TRBJ2-7; 12 bases map to TRBD2. V lost 0 bases to trimming and J lost 6 bases; unmatched junction nucleotides: 4. Germline V gene data show CDR1 as SGHTS and CDR2 as YDEGEE. The CDR3 runs 15 residues. CDR3 DNA: TGTGCCAGCAGCTTGGCTAGCGGGAGGGGCATCGAGCAGTACTTC. Translation gives CASSLASGRGIEQYF.

V is TRBV12-5 and J is TRBJ2-2; D is possibly TRBD1 (6 bases). V was cut by 4 bases and J by 5 bases, with 8 bases left in between. The CDR3 loop spans 13 amino acids. Germline V CDR1 and CDR2: LGHNT, FRNRAP. This CDR3 is CASGSQGTGELFF. The CDR3 DNA is TGTGCTAGTGGTTCTCAGGGGACCGGGGAGCTGTTTTTT.

This chain uses TRBV25-1 with TRBJ2-5; no reliable D call. The CDR3 runs 13 residues. V lost 4 bases to trimming and J lost 5 bases, with 11 bases between them. CDR1 is MGHDK and CDR2 is SYGVNS in the germline V gene. CDR3 region: CASSVSHLETQYF. In nucleotides, the CDR3 is TGTGCCAGCAGTGTTTCCCACCTTGAGACCCAGTACTTC.

The chain links TRBV5-6 to TRBJ2-7, with 8 bases matching TRBD2. This CDR3 is built from 16 residues. Germline V gene data show CDR1 as SGHDT and CDR2 as YYEEEE. Germline trimming cut 1 base from V and 4 bases from J; bases unmatched to any gene: 10. The CDR3 coding sequence is TGTGCCAGCAGCTTGCTCGAGACGGGAGGGCCTTACGAGCAGTACTTC. This encodes CASSLLETGGPYEQYF.

This CDR3 reads CASSLTLDDYNEQFF. Written as DNA, the CDR3 is TGTGCCAGCAGTTTGACACTCGACGACTACAATGAGCAGTTCTTC. V usage is TRBV28 and J usage is TRBJ2-1, with D hard to call. Germline V gene sequence: CDR1 MDHEN, CDR2 SYDVKM. The germline V and J ends were trimmed by 3 bases and 3 bases, with 12 bases remaining between them. The CDR3 consists of 15 residues. The variable domain in full, with the rest retrieved from reference TRBV28 and TRBJ2-1, is DVKVTQSSRYLVKRTGEKVFLECVQDMDHENMFWYRQDPGLGLRLIYFSYDVKMKEKGDIPEGYSVSREKKERFSLILESASTNQTSMYLCASSLTLDDYNEQFFGPGTRLTVL.

This chain joins TRBV6-1 and TRBJ1-5, with D uncertain. Germline CDR1 is MNHNS and CDR2 is SASEGT. Trimming took off 7 bases at V and 2 bases at J, with 12 bases between the two ends. This CDR3 has 14 residues. CDR3 sequence: CASTLSGGNQPQHF. Written as DNA, the CDR3 is TGTGCCAGCACTTTGAGCGGCGGCAATCAGCCCCAGCATTTT.

This sequence joins TRBV5-1 and TRBJ2-2, with 8 nucleotides matching TRBD1. This CDR3 comprises 18 residues. The V and J ends lost 4 bases and 0 bases, in that order; junction bases with no gene match: 11. CDR1 is SGHRS, CDR2 YFSETQ, per germline. The CDR3 sequence is CASSVRDRSLSNTGELFF. As DNA, the CDR3 is TGCGCCAGCAGCGTCCGGGACAGGAGCCTCTCGAACACCGGGGAGCTGTTTTTT.

V gene TRBV28 combines with J gene TRBJ2-7, with 10 bases that match TRBD1. The germline gives CDR1 MDHEN, CDR2 SYDVKM. This CDR3 is built from 13 residues. With 8 bases clipped from V and 2 bases from J, the junction kept 3 bases outside the gene matches. The CDR3: CASGTGAPYEQYF. The CDR3 DNA reads as TGTGCCAGCGGGACAGGGGCACCCTACGAGCAGTACTTC.

This chain uses TRBV19 with TRBJ1-5; no firm D call. From germline, CDR1 is LNHDA and CDR2 SQIVND (reference sequence). The germline V and J ends were trimmed by 3 bases and 0 bases, with 9 bases remaining between them. The CDR3 has 15 amino acids. This chain's CDR3 is CASSIGPYSNQPQHF. CDR3 DNA: TGTGCCAGTAGTATCGGACCCTATAGCAATCAGCCCCAGCATTTT. Variable domain in full (rest from reference TRBV19 and TRBJ1-5): DGGITQSPKYLFRKEGQNVTLSCEQNLNHDAMYWYRQDPGQGLRLIYYSQIVNDFQKGDIAEGYSVSREKKESFPLTVTSAQKNPTAFYLCASSIGPYSNQPQHFGDGTRLSIL.

This clone was counted a single time. V is TRBV30 and J is TRBJ1-1; weak D call: TRBD1 (5 bases). The ends were cut back, 3 bases at V and 8 bases at J, with 22 bases in the middle. Per germline, CDR1 GTSNPN and CDR2 SVGIG (reference sequence). The length of the CDR3 is 15 residues. The CDR3, as DNA: TGTGCCTGGAGGCACGTCATACTCCGGGGCCCAGAAGCTTTCTTT. Amino acid sequence: CAWRHVILRGPEAFF. Drawing the rest from reference TRBV30 and TRBJ1-1, the complete variable domain is SQTIHQWPATLVQPVGSPLSLECTVEGTSNPNLYWYRQAAGRGLQLLFYSVGIGQISSEVPQNLSASRPQDRQFILSSKKLLLSDSGFYLCAWRHVILRGPEAFFGQGTRLTVV.

This clone is a singleton in its sample. The gene calls are TRBV5-6 and TRBJ2-1, with D perhaps being TRBD1 or TRBD2 (5 bases each). In germline, CDR1 is SGHDT, CDR2 YYEEEE. Trimming removed 3 bases at V and 6 bases at J, with 16 bases between. CDR3 size: 15 residues. Written as DNA, the CDR3 is TGTGCCAGCAGCTCTTCCCGGTGGGGGACCAATGAGCAGTTCTTC. Its translation: CASSSSRWGTNEQFF.

The chain joins TRBV10-3 to TRBJ2-7; 9 nucleotides match TRBD2. This CDR3 region has 13 residues. CDR1 and CDR2 (germline): ENHRY, SYGVKD. Losses at the gene ends were 10 bases for V and 5 bases for J; bases not matched to a gene: 9. The CDR3, as DNA: TGTGCCACACGCCGACTAGCGGTCGACGAGCAGTACTTC. Protein product: CATRRLAVDEQYF.